The 27 T cell receptor beta chains presented below share a single source sample, sequenced in a study of molecular identifiers for immune sequencing clone quantification. TCRdb re-derived calls from the PCR reads in MiXCR, one entry per CDR3 protein. This sample has fewer than 350,000 distinct CDR3 sequences, with over 20% found just once. The sample comprised naive CD8+ T cells from blood, with Jurkat cell RNA spiked in. Subset meaning: FACS-sorted CD8+CD4-CCR7+CD45RA+ naive T cells. These receptors were collected from a human donor in good health. Some libraries in this study had Jurkat cell RNA spiked in.

Concerning this clonotype: Germline is not matched at one junction end, which may reflect a read error. V usage is TRBV27 and J usage is TRBJ1-5; D unresolved. The germline CDR1 and CDR2 sequences are MNHEY and SMNVEV (reference sequence). This CDR3 spans 13 amino acids. The CDR3 DNA follows: TGTGCCGGCAGTTTCAATAGCAATCAGCCCCAGCATTTT. Translation: CAGSFNSNQPQHF.

This clonotype has at least ten counts. The chain carries TRBV7-2 and TRBJ1-1; D ambiguous. Between the trimmed V and J ends, which lost 2 bases and 0 bases, there was a span of 10 bases. The CDR3 length is 15 residues. Germline V CDR1 and CDR2: SGHTA, FQGNSA. The CDR3, as DNA: TGTGCCAGCAGCTTACATAGAGAGTTGAACACTGAAGCTTTCTTT. It translates to CASSLHRELNTEAFF.

There are many counts of this clonotype. The rearrangement links TRBV21-1 to TRBJ2-3. TRBV21-1 is a known pseudogene. The CDR3 loop spans 16 amino acids. CDR3 loop: CASSKAVGSITDTQYF. The CDR3 DNA reads as TGTGCCAGCAGCAAAGCAGTAGGGTCAATCACAGATACGCAGTATTTT.

This clonotype was counted many times. The chain carries TRBV7-6 and TRBJ2-3; 11 bases are a match to TRBD2. This CDR3 is built from 17 residues. Germline values: CDR1 SGHVS, CDR2 FNYEAQ. V gave up 5 bases and J gave up 0 bases; unmatched junction bases: 7. CDR3 region: CASSALGLAVSTDTQYF. For the CDR3, the DNA is TGTGCCAGCAGCGCACTGGGACTAGCGGTTAGCACAGATACGCAGTATTTT.

This clonotype showed up many times. The chain recombines TRBV12-3 or TRBV12-4 with TRBJ2-7; D is possibly TRBD1 or TRBD2 (5 bases each). V lost 6 bases to trimming and J lost 0 bases, with 15 bases between them. This CDR3 is 15 amino acids long. In nucleotides, the CDR3 is TGTGCCAGCAGCGCCGGGGTCGGGGCCTCCTACGAGCAGTACTTC. Translated, it gives CASSAGVGASYEQYF.

About this clonotype itself: One base away lies a much larger clone, so this may be a sequencing read error. The chain joins TRBV5-1 to TRBJ1-1, with no clear D. Trimming pared 0 bases from V and 1 base from J, leaving 16 bases between. Germline CDR1 and CDR2: SGHRS and YFSETQ. CDR3 length: 17 amino acids. This CDR3 is CASSLGSSVVANTEAFF. CDR3 in DNA: TGCGCCAGCAGCTTGGGGTCGTCGGTGGTGGCGAACACTGAAGCTTTCTTT.

This clonotype was counted at least ten times. The chain links TRBV28 to TRBJ2-6; the D is unclear. CDR1 MDHEN and CDR2 SYDVKM come from the germline V gene. The V and J ends lost 6 bases and 0 bases respectively, with 15 bases between them. The CDR3 is made up of 17 amino acids. CDR3 loop: CASSQEAPFSGANVLTF. The CDR3 nucleotides are TGTGCCAGCAGCCAAGAAGCGCCCTTCTCTGGGGCCAACGTCCTGACTTTC.

In this sample, this clonotype turned up many times. J is TRBJ2-3 and V is TRBV19; 8 positions match TRBD1. The CDR3 is 14 amino acids. The germline V gene encodes CDR1 LNHDA and CDR2 SQIVND (reference sequence). The junction had 1 base not matched to a gene; V was cut back by 3 bases and J by 2 bases. The CDR3 bases are TGTGCCAGTAGTATGGGACAGGTCACAGATACGCAGTATTTT. Translated, it gives CASSMGQVTDTQYF.

This clonotype was seen many times. V gene TRBV4-2 combines with J gene TRBJ2-1; D remains ambiguous. Germline CDR1 LGHNA, CDR2 YNFKEQ. CDR3 size: 15 residues. The V gene lost 0 bases and the J gene lost 3 bases, with 9 bases spanning the gap. The CDR3 sequence: CASSQEGRVYNEQFF. CDR3 nucleotides: TGTGCCAGCAGCCAAGAAGGTAGGGTCTACAATGAGCAGTTCTTC.

This clonotype appeared many times. This rearrangement joins TRBV30 to TRBJ2-6; D gene uncertain. The V and J ends lost 0 bases and 3 bases respectively, with 6 bases between them. This CDR3 spans 14 amino acids. Germline CDR1 reads GTSNPN; CDR2 reads SVGIG (reference sequence). The CDR3 coding sequence is TGTGCCTGGAGTGTACGTCTTGGGGCCAACGTCCTGACTTTC. Its translation: CAWSVRLGANVLTF.

This clonotype was counted ten times or more. The genes are TRBV7-9 and TRBJ2-5; D ambiguous. V gave up 5 bases and J gave up 1 base, with 11 bases separating them. This CDR3 comprises 14 residues. Germline values: CDR1 SEHNR, CDR2 FQNEAQ (reference sequence). The CDR3 here is CASSPERSQETQYF. The CDR3 DNA sequence: TGTGCCAGCAGCCCTGAACGGTCCCAAGAGACCCAGTACTTC.

Notes on this clonotype: A much larger clone differs by one base, so this may be a read error. The chain carries TRBV7-4 and TRBJ2-3, with 8 bases identical to TRBD1. The CDR3 contains 16 residues. Germline V gives CDR1 SGHVT, CDR2 SQSDAQ. The CDR3 here is CAGSFPDRDVTDTQYF. The CDR3 DNA reads as TGTGCCGGCAGCTTTCCGGACAGGGATGTGACAGATACGCAGTATTTT. The full variable domain, rest sourced from reference TRBV7-4 and TRBJ2-3, is GAGVSQSPRYKVAKRGRDVALRCDSISGHVTLYWYRQTLGQGSEVLTYSQSDAQRDKSGRPSGRFSAERPERSVSTLKIQRTEQGDSAVYLCAGSFPDRDVTDTQYFGPGTRLTVL.

The sample holds many counts of this clonotype. The V and J genes are TRBV15 and TRBJ2-3, with 7 nucleotides matching TRBD2. Germline CDR1 LNHNV, CDR2 YYDKDF (reference sequence). Unmatched junction bases numbered 20, after V lost 4 bases and J lost 10 bases. The CDR3 loop spans 17 amino acids. CDR3 in DNA: TGTGCCACCAGCAAAGACCTCCGGGACTACTTTGTTGATCCGCAGTATTTT. Translating gives CATSKDLRDYFVDPQYF.

This clonotype appeared once. A much larger clone sits a single nucleotide away, making a read error possible. CDR3 in amino acids: CAGSPLGGDEQYF. For the CDR3, the DNA is TGCGCCGGCAGCCCCCTCGGCGGGGACGAGCAGTACTTC. This chain links TRBV5-1 with TRBJ2-7; possibly TRBD2 for D (6 bases). CDR1 and CDR2 (germline): SGHRS, YFSETQ. The CDR3 loop spans 13 amino acids.

For this clonotype: With a much larger clone just one base away, this may be a read error. The chain employs TRBV12-3 or TRBV12-4 and TRBJ2-3; TRBD1 might be the D (5 bases). V shed 2 bases and J shed 2 bases, with 11 bases lying between them. The CDR3 loop spans 15 amino acids. CDR3 sequence: CASSLQGSLTDTQYF. In DNA, the CDR3 is TGTGCCAGCAGTTTACAGGGCTCACTCACAGATACGCAGTATTTT.

This clonotype was detected many times. V is TRBV27 and J is TRBJ1-2; unclear D gene. CDR3 length equals 16 residues. The germline CDR1 and CDR2 sequences are MNHEY and SMNVEV (reference sequence). Trimming took off 2 bases at V and 4 bases at J, with 17 bases between the two ends. CDR3 sequence: CASSLLGTARGYGYTF. The DNA for the CDR3 is TGTGCCAGCAGTTTACTAGGTACAGCACGAGGCTATGGCTACACCTTC.

This clonotype was seen many times. V is TRBV10-3 and J is TRBJ2-7; D is undetermined. Germline CDR1 reads ENHRY; CDR2 reads SYGVKD. The V end was cut by 0 bases, the J end by 0 bases, with 6 bases between. The CDR3 sequence is 14 residues long. CDR3 coding DNA: TGTGCCATCAGTGAGTCGGTGAACTCCTACGAGCAGTACTTC. Translation gives CAISESVNSYEQYF.

This clonotype appeared a few times. The rearrangement joins TRBV3-1 to TRBJ2-7; the match to TRBD1 covers 9 bases. Germline assignment: CDR1 LGHDT and CDR2 YNNKEL (reference sequence). This CDR3 has 17 residues. The V segment lost 1 base and the J segment 1 base; nucleotides outside the gene matches: 8. CDR3 DNA: TGTGCCAGCAGCCAAGTACTGCGGGGGACAGGGTCCTACGAGCAGTACTTC. This gives the protein CASSQVLRGTGSYEQYF.

This clonotype was recorded many times. CDR3 in amino acids: CASTLQREYTDTQYF. The CDR3 bases are TGTGCCAGCACCCTTCAGCGGGAGTACACAGATACGCAGTATTTT. J is TRBJ2-3 and V is TRBV28; 8 nucleotides align to TRBD2. Germline V gene lookup returns CDR1 MDHEN and CDR2 SYDVKM. The ends lost 7 bases at V and 2 bases at J; junction bases unmatched: 8. CDR3 size: 15 residues.

This clonotype was counted at least ten times. The J gene is TRBJ1-2, the V gene TRBV2; no clear D. V gave up 2 bases and J gave up 8 bases, with 12 bases separating them. CDR1 is SNHLY, CDR2 FYNNEI, per germline. This CDR3 is 13 amino acids long. In nucleotides, the CDR3 is TGTGCCAGCAGTGAATTCCGTTCCCTAGGCTACACCTTC. It specifies CASSEFRSLGYTF.

This clonotype was seen only a few times. This chain connects TRBV11-2 to TRBJ2-7; D possibly matches TRBD1 or TRBD2 (5 bases each). The CDR3 contains 18 residues. Germline loops: CDR1 SGHAT, CDR2 FQNNGV. V lost 0 bases, J lost 0 bases, and 18 bases lay in between. CDR3 nucleotides: TGTGCCAGCAGCTTAGATCCGGGGTATGGGGCGAGCTCCTACGAGCAGTACTTC. It encodes CASSLDPGYGASSYEQYF. Together with reference TRBV11-2 and TRBJ2-7, the CDR3 gives the full variable domain: EAGVAQSPRYKIIEKRQSVAFWCNPISGHATLYWYQQILGQGPKLLIQFQNNGVVDDSQLPKDRFSAERLKGVDSTLKIQPAKLEDSAVYLCASSLDPGYGASSYEQYFGPGTRLTVT.

As for this clonotype: An end of the junction differs from the germline gene, which may be a read error. The chain combines TRBV19 with TRBJ2-7; D remains ambiguous. The CDR3 has 14 amino acids. Germline CDR1 LNHDA, CDR2 SQIVND (reference sequence). The CDR3 bases are TGTGCCAGTAGTATAGGTGCGGTCACCTACGAGCAGTGCTTC. Translated: CASSIGAVTYEQCF.

This clonotype was picked up many times. The V gene is TRBV6-5, the J gene TRBJ1-1; D might be TRBD1 (6 bases). Trimming left V 7 bases short and J 11 bases short, with 23 bases between. The length of the CDR3 is 14 residues. Germline CDR1 and CDR2: MNHEY and SVGAGI. The DNA for the CDR3 is TGTGCCAGCACTACCGACAGGTCCTTGAGGACCGCTTTCTTT. It codes for CASTTDRSLRTAFF.

There are many counts of this clonotype. This chain links TRBV29-1 with TRBJ2-7; maybe TRBD1 (6 bases). Germline assignment: CDR1 SQVTM and CDR2 ANQGSEA. V shed 0 bases and J shed 0 bases, with 15 bases lying between them. The CDR3 has 16 amino acids. The CDR3 loop reads CSVEDRVNRASYEQYF. In DNA, the CDR3 is TGCAGCGTTGAAGATCGCGTTAACAGGGCCTCCTACGAGCAGTACTTC.

This clonotype was seen ten or more times. V is TRBV4-3 and J is TRBJ1-3, with 10 bases that match TRBD1. J lost 3 bases, V lost 5 bases, and 4 bases had no gene match. The CDR3 has 15 amino acids. Germline V gene sequence: CDR1 LGHNA, CDR2 YSLEER. This CDR3 is CASSAGQGDGNTIYF. Written as DNA, the CDR3 is TGCGCCAGCAGCGCCGGACAGGGGGATGGAAACACCATATATTTT.

Comments on this clonotype: This sequence may be a read error, since a much larger clone differs from it by one base. This chain links TRBV7-8 with TRBJ2-6; D is perhaps TRBD1 or TRBD2 (5 bases each). Germline V gene data show CDR1 as SGHVS and CDR2 as FQNEAQ. The CDR3 contains 17 residues. The CDR3 DNA is TGTGCCAGCAGGTTCCGGGACGCCAGCTCTGGGGCCAGCGTCCTGACTTTC. Protein sequence: CASRFRDASSGASVLTF.

About this clonotype: Given a much more abundant clone one base away, this may be a read error. The rearrangement joins TRBV6-5 to TRBJ2-2; TRBD2 aligns across 9 bases. CDR1 and CDR2 (germline): MNHEY, SVGAGI. CDR3 size: 15 residues. CDR3 residues: CASSYLAGGTGELLF. CDR3 sequence (DNA): TGTGCCAGCAGTTACTTGGCGGGAGGGACCGGGGAGCTGCTTTTT.